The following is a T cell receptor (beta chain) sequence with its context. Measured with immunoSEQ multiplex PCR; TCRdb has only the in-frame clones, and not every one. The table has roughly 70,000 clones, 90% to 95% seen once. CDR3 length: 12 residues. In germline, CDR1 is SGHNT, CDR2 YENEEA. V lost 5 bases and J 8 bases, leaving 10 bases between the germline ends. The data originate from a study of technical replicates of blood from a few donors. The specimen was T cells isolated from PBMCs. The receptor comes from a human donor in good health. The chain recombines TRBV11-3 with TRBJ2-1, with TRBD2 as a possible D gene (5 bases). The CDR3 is CASSQKADEQFF. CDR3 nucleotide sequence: TGTGCCAGCAGCCAAAAAGCGGATGAGCAGTTCTTC.